This TCR beta chain was identified in a study of blood T cell repertoires in COVID-19. As for the study in general: Sites across the United States, Italy and Spain contributed samples from acute and convalescent COVID-19. In each case, the material was cDNA or gDNA derived from T cells, B-cell-depleted T cells, or PBMCs.

Measured with immunoSEQ multiplex PCR; TCRdb has only the in-frame clones, and not every one. The sample contains 300,000 to 450,000 clones, 80% to 90% of which appear only once. Seattle patients were enrolled while actively infected and followed longitudinally. The sequenced sample was peripheral blood. This TCR came from a woman aged 60-75 years with COVID-19, enrolled during active disease.

In DNA, the CDR3 is TGCGCCAGCAGCCAAGTTAGGGGTGGGACAGTTAATTCACCCCTCCACTTT. This gives the protein CASSQVRGGTVNSPLHF. This chain connects TRBV4-1 to TRBJ1-6; 7 bases fit TRBD1. The CDR3 loop spans 17 amino acids. CDR1 is MGHRA and CDR2 is YSYEKL in the germline V gene. J lost 6 bases, V lost 1 base, and 9 bases had no gene match.